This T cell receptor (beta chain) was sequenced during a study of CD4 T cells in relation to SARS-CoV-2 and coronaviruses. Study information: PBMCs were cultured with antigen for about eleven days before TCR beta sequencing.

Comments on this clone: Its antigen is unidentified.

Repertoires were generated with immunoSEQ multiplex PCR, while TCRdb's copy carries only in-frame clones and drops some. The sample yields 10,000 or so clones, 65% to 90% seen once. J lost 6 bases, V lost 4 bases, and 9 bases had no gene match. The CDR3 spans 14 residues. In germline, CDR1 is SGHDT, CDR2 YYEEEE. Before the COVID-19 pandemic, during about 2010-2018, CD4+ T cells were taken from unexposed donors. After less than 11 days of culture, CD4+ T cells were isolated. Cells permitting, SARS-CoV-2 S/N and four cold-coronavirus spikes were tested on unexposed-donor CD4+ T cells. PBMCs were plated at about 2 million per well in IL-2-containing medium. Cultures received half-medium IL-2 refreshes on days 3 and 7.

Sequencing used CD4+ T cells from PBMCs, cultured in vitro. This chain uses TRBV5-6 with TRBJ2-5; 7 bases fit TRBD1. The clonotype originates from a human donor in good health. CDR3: CASSPAGGGKTQYF. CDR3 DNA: TGTGCCAGCAGCCCCGCAGGGGGTGGGAAGACCCAGTACTTC.